A selection of T cell receptor beta chains follows, all from one sample in a study of graft-versus-host responses after intestinal transplantation. These receptors are not linked to any known antigen. Profiling relied on immunoSEQ multiplex PCR, and the TCRdb table lists in-frame clones only, not all of them. The sample lists 81,000 or so clones, 90% to 95% occurring once. This specimen consisted of unstimulated CD8+ T cells sorted from spleen or lymph node cells, obtained before transplant. Every receptor here comes from a human donor who was the organ donor for an intestinal transplant. Each CDR3 is given with its conserved first and last residue. Each record gives: D gene, J gene, V gene, clone size, CDR3 length, CDR3 protein. The D gene is left open where the match is weak. Clone size is shown for a subset of rows, as once, few, many or a class of expanded clone.

TRBD2,TRBJ2-1,TRBV7-9,NA,16,CASSLPPSGVRDEQFF
NA,TRBJ2-3,TRBV7-6,NA,14,CASSLPGSTDTQYF
NA,TRBJ2-7,TRBV19,NA,15,CASSIGQGNTGEQYF
NA,TRBJ1-4,TRBV2,NA,13,CATLPGTNEKLFF
NA,TRBJ2-1,TRBV7-2,NA,15,CASSLGGGLAYEQFF
NA,TRBJ2-1,TRBV13,NA,12,CASSLNSVEQFF
NA,TRBJ2-1,TRBV11-3,NA,13,CASSLVEGGEQFF
NA,TRBJ2-3,TRBV7-9,NA,15,CASSSANPSTDTQYF
NA,TRBJ1-6,TRBV11-3,NA,15,CASSLDGHYNSPLHF
NA,TRBJ2-1,TRBV19,NA,13,CASSPTTYNEQFF
TRBD2,TRBJ2-3,TRBV9,NA,20,CASSVAGLAALGVSTDTQYF
TRBD2,TRBJ2-2,TRBV4-1,NA,17,CASSQSSRGGNTGELFF
NA,TRBJ1-2,TRBV18,NA,15,CASSASFRKNYGYTF
TRBD1,TRBJ1-5,TRBV6-1,few,17,CASSDRIGTGTHQPQHF
TRBD2,TRBJ2-6,TRBV6-5,few,15,CASSGLAGGANVLTF
NA,TRBJ2-1,TRBV7-3,NA,13,CASSLRPWAEQFF
NA,TRBJ1-4,TRBV9,NA,14,CASSVGSGSEKLFF
TRBD1,TRBJ1-1,TRBV6-1,NA,16,CASSGGLPGGWEEAFF
TRBD2,TRBJ2-7,TRBV11-2,NA,16,CASSLGVAGDLDEQYF
NA,TRBJ1-2,TRBV7-9,NA,14,CASSLGGRADGYTF
TRBD1,TRBJ2-2,TRBV27,NA,15,CASSFDRGNTGELFF
TRBD1,TRBJ1-1,TRBV27,NA,15,CASSSPGQGVAEAFF
NA,TRBJ1-2,TRBV11-2,NA,13,CASSLSGDYGYTF
TRBD2,TRBJ2-7,TRBV2,NA,19,CASSEGREAGVTRGHEQYF
NA,TRBJ2-7,TRBV5-1,once,17,CASSSDPQGSGSYEQYF
NA,TRBJ1-3,TRBV4-3,NA,16,CASSQGNRVSGNTIYF
NA,TRBJ1-2,TRBV29-1,NA,13,CSVEDSTGSGYTF
TRBD2,TRBJ2-5,TRBV7-3,NA,13,CASSQGGGETQYF
NA,TRBJ2-3,TRBV6-5,NA,16,CASSYGYGTEADTQYF
NA,TRBJ1-6,TRBV7-8,NA,16,CASSPHESSYNSPLHF
NA,TRBJ2-1,TRBV9,NA,13,CASSATDSGEQFF
TRBD2,TRBJ2-3,TRBV6-5,NA,14,CASSGTGGLDTQYF
TRBD1,TRBJ2-7,TRBV2,once,11,CASGTVYEQYF
NA,TRBJ2-4,TRBV6-1,NA,14,CASSEAGGGDIQYF
TRBD2,TRBJ2-7,TRBV28,once,15,CASSLGRAASYEQYF
TRBD1,TRBJ1-5,TRBV27,NA,14,CASRIQGSNQPQHF
NA,TRBJ1-3,TRBV28,NA,16,CASSSPVPGSGNTIYF
TRBD2,TRBJ2-7,TRBV27,NA,15,CASKGSPSGSDEQYF
NA,TRBJ2-1,TRBV7-8,once,12,CASSFRGNEQFF
NA,TRBJ2-4,TRBV9,once,16,CASSVDEGGVKNIQYF
TRBD2,TRBJ2-5,TRBV5-4,NA,15,CASSHGLAGPETQYF
NA,TRBJ1-1,TRBV27,NA,14,CASSPSSGHAEAFF
TRBD1,TRBJ1-2,TRBV2,NA,17,CASSEIFQGAPNYGYTF
NA,TRBJ2-2,TRBV6-5,NA,13,CASSYQGSGELFF
TRBD2,TRBJ2-3,TRBV6-1,NA,16,CASSVTSGRGSDTQYF
TRBD1,TRBJ1-2,TRBV5-6,NA,16,CASSYLGQGLLKGYTF
NA,TRBJ2-3,TRBV11-2,NA,14,CASSLTGNTDTQYF
NA,TRBJ1-5,TRBV11-2,NA,12,CASSSVSGPQHF
NA,NA,TRBV7-9,NA,15,CASSLERRPSYEQYF
NA,TRBJ2-7,TRBV2,NA,16,CASVRRSVVGSYEQYF
NA,TRBJ2-5,TRBV28,NA,13,CASSYPTAGTQYF
NA,TRBJ1-1,TRBV2,NA,14,CASTRETVNTEAFF
TRBD2,TRBJ2-1,TRBV27,once,16,CASSLSPPGLNNEQFF
NA,TRBJ2-5,TRBV11-2,NA,17,CASSLGVSGTPRETQYF